Presented here are 3 T cell receptor beta chains from one specimen sequenced in a study of beta chain features in type 1 diabetes. The whole isolated RNA underwent reverse transcription, so sequencing captured expressed TCRB transcripts. Sequencing used immunoSEQ multiplex PCR; TCRdb keeps in-frame clones, though not all of them. The table has some 160,000 clones, about 9.1% seen once. Input material: central memory CD4+ T cells from blood. Receptor source: a woman under 30 in good health.

This chain joins TRBV11-3 and TRBJ2-7; 8 nucleotides agree with TRBD1. Germline loops: CDR1 SGHNT, CDR2 YENEEA. The CDR3 length is 11 residues. The trim removed 5 bases at V and 10 bases at J, leaving 4 bases unmatched. CDR3: CASSLGQGQYF. CDR3 coding DNA: TGTGCCAGCAGCCTCGGACAGGGCCAGTACTTC.

The chain has TRBV18 and TRBJ2-5; 7 bases match TRBD1. The CDR3 has 14 amino acids. The ends lost 3 bases at V and 4 bases at J; junction bases unmatched: 5. CDR1 is KGHSH and CDR2 is LQKENI in the germline V gene. CDR3 sequence: CASSPVNRGETQYF. CDR3 sequence (DNA): TGTGCCAGCTCACCCGTTAACAGGGGAGAGACCCAGTACTTC.

This clone was counted between two and nine times. This chain joins TRBV6-1 and TRBJ1-5; D ambiguous. This CDR3 comprises 12 residues. V was clipped by 5 bases and J by 7 bases, with 9 bases between them. CDR1 and CDR2 from the germline V gene are MNHNS and SASEGT. CDR3 residues: CASSWRGQPQHF. The CDR3 bases are TGTGCCAGCAGTTGGAGAGGGCAGCCCCAGCATTTT.